These 31 T cell receptor beta chains originate from one sample sequenced in a study of blood T cell repertoires in COVID-19. Only in-frame clones appear in the TCRdb table, and some are missing; sequencing was by immunoSEQ multiplex PCR. Of approximately 76,000 clones listed, around 85% are singletons. Material for sequencing was peripheral blood. The receptors come from an elderly woman with active or convalescent COVID-19.

CDR3 amino acids: CAWSVPGTGTYEQYF. CDR3 in DNA: TGTGCCTGGAGTGTACCCGGGACAGGGACGTACGAGCAGTACTTC. The rearrangement uses TRBV30 and TRBJ2-7, with TRBD1 identical over 9 bases. V shed 0 bases, J shed 4 bases, and the junction held 7 bases outside the gene matches. The germline gives CDR1 GTSNPN, CDR2 SVGIG (reference sequence). The CDR3 length is 15 residues.

The V and J genes are TRBV3-1 (or the pseudogene TRBV3-2) and TRBJ1-5; D gene ambiguous. Germline lookup yields CDR1 LGHDT and CDR2 YNNKEL (reference sequence). Trimming stripped 0 bases from V and 7 bases from J, with 7 bases between. This CDR3 region has 13 residues. The CDR3 region is CASSQDCRQPQHF. DNA for the CDR3: TGTGCCAGCAGCCAAGATTGTCGGCAGCCCCAGCATTTT.

This clone was recorded only once. The rearrangement uses TRBV5-4 and TRBJ1-1; 9 bases line up with TRBD1. The CDR3 sequence is 16 residues long. Germline assignment: CDR1 SGHNT and CDR2 YYREEE (reference sequence). Unmatched junction bases numbered 10, after V lost 2 bases and J lost 5 bases. The CDR3 DNA follows: TGTGCCAGCAGCTTAGGAGGACAGGGGATGAGAACTGAAGCTTTCTTT. Protein product: CASSLGGQGMRTEAFF. Full variable domain (remainder filled in from reference TRBV5-4 and TRBJ1-1): ETGVTQSPTHLIKTRGQQVTLRCSSQSGHNTVSWYQQALGQGPQFIFQYYREEENGRGNFPPRFSGLQFPNYSSELNVNALELDDSALYLCASSLGGQGMRTEAFFGQGTRLTVV.

The J gene is TRBJ1-1, the V gene TRBV18; D gene uncertain. From germline, CDR1 is KGHSH and CDR2 LQKENI. This CDR3 region has 17 residues. The V gene lost 6 bases and the J gene lost 1 base, with 21 bases spanning the gap. The CDR3 DNA is TGTGCCAGCTCTTCGTTCCGGGTGGCTCAGCCGAACACTGAAGCTTTCTTT. Translated, it gives CASSSFRVAQPNTEAFF.

The gene calls are TRBV20-1 and TRBJ2-7; tentative D call: TRBD1 (5 bases). CDR1 DFQATT and CDR2 SNEGSKA come from the germline V gene (reference sequence). V shed 3 bases and J shed 3 bases, with 9 bases lying between them. The CDR3 covers 12 residues. CDR3 sequence (DNA): TGCAGTGCTAGTTCCAGGGTCTACGAGCAGTACTTC. Its translation is CSASSRVYEQYF.

CDR3 protein: CASSPGTGVNEKLFF. The CDR3, as DNA: TGTGCCAGCAGCCCCGGGACAGGGGTTAATGAAAAACTGTTTTTT. V usage is TRBV7-9 and J usage is TRBJ1-4; TRBD1 matches 10 bases. CDR1 and CDR2 (germline): SEHNR, FQNEAQ (reference sequence). This CDR3 region has 15 residues. V shed 5 bases, J shed 4 bases, and the junction held 4 bases outside the gene matches.

The chain joins TRBV10-3 to TRBJ2-5; D is possibly TRBD1 (5 bases). From germline, CDR1 is ENHRY and CDR2 SYGVKD. The ends were cut back, 6 bases at V and 1 base at J, with 12 bases in the middle. The CDR3 has 14 amino acids. CDR3 protein: CAIRNDRAQETQYF. The CDR3 nucleotides read TGTGCCATCAGGAACGACAGAGCCCAAGAGACCCAGTACTTC.

The J gene is TRBJ2-1, the V gene TRBV29-1, with D perhaps TRBD2 (9 bases). This CDR3 contains 19 residues. The V end was cut by 7 bases, the J end by 7 bases, with 35 bases between. Germline V CDR1 and CDR2: SQVTM, ANQGSEA. The CDR3 region is CSAGRFRGQGLAGLNEQFF. CDR3 nucleotide sequence: TGCAGCGCCGGACGGTTCAGGGGGCAGGGGCTAGCGGGGCTGAATGAGCAGTTCTTC.

This chain links TRBV5-6 with TRBJ1-5, with 8 bases fitting TRBD1. CDR1 SGHDT and CDR2 YYEEEE come from the germline V gene. J gave up 6 bases and V 2 bases, and 7 bases lay outside the gene matches. The CDR3 extends over 15 amino acids. The DNA of the CDR3 is TGTGCCAGCAGCTTTGGCCAGGGGGCGTTTCAGCCCCAGCATTTT. Residues: CASSFGQGAFQPQHF.

The V gene is TRBV27, the J gene TRBJ2-5; 13 positions match TRBD2. CDR1 and CDR2 from the germline V gene are MNHEY and SMNVEV (reference sequence). The CDR3 totals 16 residues. V gave up 5 bases and J gave up 2 bases; unmatched junction bases: 5. The CDR3 reads CASSRQGLAGQETQYF. DNA for the CDR3: TGTGCCAGCAGTCGACAGGGACTAGCGGGGCAAGAGACCCAGTACTTC.

J is TRBJ1-1 and V is TRBV11-2, with D unresolved. The germline gives CDR1 SGHAT, CDR2 FQNNGV. This CDR3 has 11 residues. V lost 4 bases and J lost 6, with 6 bases in between. CDR3 nucleotides: TGTGCCAGCAGCTATGGGCCTGAAGCTTTCTTT. As protein: CASSYGPEAFF.

The CDR3 DNA reads as TGCGCCAGCATAGGACTAGCGGGGGGCCCCAGAAGGACCCAGTACTTC. Translation gives CASIGLAGGPRRTQYF. The chain carries TRBV23-1 and TRBJ2-5; TRBD2 aligns across 14 bases. TRBV23-1 is an open reading frame, and its role is uncertain. V shed 7 bases and J 7 bases; nucleotides not matched to a gene: 11. The CDR3 spans 16 residues.

V gene TRBV6-1 combines with J gene TRBJ1-1; 8 nucleotides align to TRBD1. V shed 3 bases, J shed 1 base, and the junction held 7 bases outside the gene matches. Germline loops: CDR1 MNHNS, CDR2 SASEGT. The CDR3 has 16 amino acids. CDR3 amino acids: CASSEGTGPRNTEAFF. As DNA, the CDR3 is TGTGCCAGCAGTGAGGGGACAGGCCCTAGGAACACTGAAGCTTTCTTT.

The CDR3, as DNA: TGCAGCGTTGATTCAGGGGGCTCGGCAAGCACAGATACGCAGTATTTT. Translating it yields CSVDSGGSASTDTQYF. The chain recombines TRBV29-1 with TRBJ2-3, with 8 bases that match TRBD1. Germline V gene sequence: CDR1 SQVTM, CDR2 ANQGSEA. The CDR3 extends over 16 amino acids. V lost 3 bases and J lost 0; bases outside the gene matches: 8.

The chain recombines TRBV11-2 with TRBJ1-4; 10 bases fit TRBD1. This CDR3 region has 18 residues. Unmatched junction bases numbered 16, after V lost 5 bases and J lost 7 bases. Germline V gene sequence: CDR1 SGHAT, CDR2 FQNNGV. CDR3 region: CASSRGQGLLSPTEKLFF. The CDR3, as DNA: TGTGCCAGCAGCCGGGGACAGGGGTTGTTGTCCCCGACTGAAAAACTGTTTTTT.

This rearrangement joins TRBV11-2 to TRBJ2-1; unclear D gene. The CDR3 loop spans 17 amino acids. V was cut by 1 base and J by 0 bases, with 13 bases left in between. Per germline, CDR1 SGHAT and CDR2 FQNNGV. CDR3 DNA sequence: TGTGCCAGCAGCTTAGTTCCCTCGCCGAGCTCCTACAATGAGCAGTTCTTC. Translated, it gives CASSLVPSPSSYNEQFF.

This chain links TRBV11-2 with TRBJ1-1; 7 bases fit TRBD1. The CDR3 totals 13 residues. Unmatched junction bases numbered 6, after V lost 6 bases and J lost 5 bases. Germline V lookup: CDR1 SGHAT, CDR2 FQNNGV. The CDR3 here is CASRTGIETEAFF. The CDR3 DNA reads TGTGCCAGCAGGACAGGGATTGAGACTGAAGCTTTCTTT.

The genes are TRBV6-5 and TRBJ2-3; D is possibly TRBD2 (6 bases). The germline V gene encodes CDR1 MNHEY and CDR2 SVGAGI. Trimming took off 8 bases at V and 5 bases at J, with 14 bases between the two ends. The CDR3 runs to 13 residues. The CDR3, as DNA: TGTGCCAGCGGGAGAATGGGGGGAGATACGCAGTATTTT. This encodes CASGRMGGDTQYF.

Only a few counts were recorded for this clone. J is TRBJ1-6 and V is TRBV30, with 9 bases identical to TRBD1. V was clipped by 4 bases and J by 7 bases; unmatched bases: 8. This CDR3 is 15 amino acids long. The V gene's germline CDR1 is GTSNPN and CDR2 SVGIG (reference sequence). The CDR3 DNA reads as TGTGCCTGGACCCCCCCGGGACAGGGCAATTCACCCCTCCACTTT. Its protein product is CAWTPPGQGNSPLHF.

This chain uses TRBV13 with TRBJ1-4, with 7 positions matching TRBD1. The CDR3 contains 16 residues. Per the germline V gene, CDR1 is PRHDT and CDR2 is FYEKMQ (reference sequence). With 2 bases clipped from V and 3 bases from J, the junction kept 6 bases outside the gene matches. In DNA, the CDR3 is TGTGCCAGCAGCTTAAGTCCCGGGACAGCTAATGAAAAACTGTTTTTT. It codes for CASSLSPGTANEKLFF.

V and J are TRBV23-1 and TRBJ2-7, with TRBD1 matching 9 bases. TRBV23-1 is an ORF, and what it does is uncertain. J was trimmed by 1 base and V by 4 bases; bases with no gene match: 8. The CDR3 is made up of 16 amino acids. The CDR3 sequence: CASSRPGQGGSYEQYF. CDR3 bases: TGCGCCAGCAGTCGGCCGGGACAGGGAGGGTCCTACGAGCAGTACTTC.

The sample holds one count of this clone. This chain links TRBV5-1 with TRBJ1-2, with 10 bases matching TRBD1. V shed 4 bases, J shed 7 bases, and the junction held 4 bases outside the gene matches. Per germline, CDR1 SGHRS and CDR2 YFSETQ. This CDR3 has 13 residues. The CDR3 coding sequence is TGCGCCAGCAGCCATGGACAGGGGGTTGGCTACACCTTC. Translating it yields CASSHGQGVGYTF.

The V and J genes are TRBV2 and TRBJ1-2; D unresolved. The CDR3 totals 14 residues. Trimming removed 5 bases from V and 0 bases from J, with 10 bases in between. Germline lookup yields CDR1 SNHLY and CDR2 FYNNEI. The CDR3 DNA sequence: TGTGCCAGCAGTTTCAGCGCAGCTAACTATGGCTACACCTTC. It yields the protein CASSFSAANYGYTF.

The chain links TRBV6-5 to TRBJ1-5; a weak D match, TRBD1 (6 bases). CDR1 MNHEY and CDR2 SVGAGI come from the germline V gene. The germline V and J ends were trimmed by 2 bases and 7 bases, with 12 bases remaining between them. CDR3 length: 14 amino acids. The CDR3 region is CASSYGQGYQPQHF. The CDR3 DNA reads as TGTGCCAGCAGTTACGGGCAGGGGTACCAGCCCCAGCATTTT.

The chain employs TRBV28 and TRBJ1-5; D might be TRBD1 (6 bases). This CDR3 is 14 amino acids long. V was trimmed by 6 bases and J by 4 bases, leaving 13 bases between them. CDR1 is MDHEN and CDR2 is SYDVKM in the germline V gene. DNA for the CDR3: TGTGCCAGCAGAACCATGCAGGGGAATCAGCCCCAGCATTTT. Translated: CASRTMQGNQPQHF. The whole variable domain, remainder taken from reference TRBV28 and TRBJ1-5, is DVKVTQSSRYLVKRTGEKVFLECVQDMDHENMFWYRQDPGLGLRLIYFSYDVKMKEKGDIPEGYSVSREKKERFSLILESASTNQTSMYLCASRTMQGNQPQHFGDGTRLSIL.

This chain joins TRBV7-9 and TRBJ2-3; tentatively, D is TRBD1 (5 bases). The CDR3 spans 17 residues. V lost 5 bases and J 4 bases, leaving 22 bases between the germline ends. From germline, CDR1 is SEHNR and CDR2 FQNEAQ (reference sequence). CDR3: CASSTGFRVVRADTQYF. The CDR3 DNA sequence: TGTGCCAGCAGCACAGGATTCAGGGTAGTCCGGGCAGATACGCAGTATTTT.

J is TRBJ2-2 and V is TRBV19; the match to TRBD1 covers 7 bases. Germline CDR1 LNHDA, CDR2 SQIVND (reference sequence). V lost 7 bases and J lost 1; bases outside the gene matches: 6. The CDR3 extends over 15 amino acids. The CDR3 bases are TGTGCCAGTAAGGTTGGGACAGAGAACACCGGGGAGCTGTTTTTT. Protein: CASKVGTENTGELFF.

With respect to this clone: Different DNA sequences within this sample yield the same CDR3. This rearrangement joins TRBV9 to TRBJ1-1, with D unresolved. CDR1 and CDR2 from the germline V gene are SGDLS and YYNGEE. CDR3 length: 14 residues. Deletions cut 0 bases from V and 0 bases from J, with 6 bases between. This CDR3 reads CASSVAGMNTEAFF. Written as DNA, the CDR3 is TGTGCCAGCAGCGTAGCGGGGATGAACACTGAAGCTTTCTTT.

The chain uses TRBV9 and TRBJ1-5; 7 nucleotides match TRBD1. The CDR3 is 14 amino acids. V dropped 5 bases and J dropped 9; count of bases not matched to a gene: 11. Per the germline V gene, CDR1 is SGDLS and CDR2 is YYNGEE. The CDR3 coding sequence is TGTGCCAGCAGTGGGGGGACAGCTTGGGGGCCCCAGCATTTT. This gives the protein CASSGGTAWGPQHF.

The CDR3, as DNA: TGTGCCAGCATCGAACAGTTGACCTATAATTCACCCCTCCACTTT. This sequence encodes CASIEQLTYNSPLHF. The J gene is TRBJ1-6, the V gene TRBV2, with no clear D. Germline CDR1 SNHLY, CDR2 FYNNEI. CDR3 size: 15 residues. Trimming shortened V by 7 bases and J by 2 bases, and 12 bases separated the two germline ends.

This chain connects TRBV18 to TRBJ1-6; D call uncertain. This CDR3 is built from 18 residues. The germline V and J ends were trimmed by 3 bases and 1 base, with 16 bases remaining between them. CDR1 and CDR2 (germline): KGHSH, LQKENI. CDR3 residues: CASSPSGEGWSYNSPLHF. DNA for the CDR3: TGTGCCAGCTCACCGTCGGGAGAAGGGTGGTCCTATAATTCACCCCTCCACTTT.